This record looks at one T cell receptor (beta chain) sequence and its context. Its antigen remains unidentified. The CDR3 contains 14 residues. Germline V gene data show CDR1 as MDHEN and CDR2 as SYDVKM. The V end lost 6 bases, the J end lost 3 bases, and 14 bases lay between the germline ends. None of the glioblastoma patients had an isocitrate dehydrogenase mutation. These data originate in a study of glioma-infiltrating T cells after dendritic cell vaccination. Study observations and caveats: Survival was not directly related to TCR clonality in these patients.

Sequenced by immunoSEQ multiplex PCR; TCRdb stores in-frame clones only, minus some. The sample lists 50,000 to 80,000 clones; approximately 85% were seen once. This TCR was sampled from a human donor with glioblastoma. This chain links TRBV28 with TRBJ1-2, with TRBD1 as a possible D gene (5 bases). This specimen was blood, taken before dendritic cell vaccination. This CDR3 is CASSPGGGDYGYTF. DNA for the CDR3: TGTGCCAGCAGCCCCGGGGGAGGGGACTATGGCTACACCTTC.